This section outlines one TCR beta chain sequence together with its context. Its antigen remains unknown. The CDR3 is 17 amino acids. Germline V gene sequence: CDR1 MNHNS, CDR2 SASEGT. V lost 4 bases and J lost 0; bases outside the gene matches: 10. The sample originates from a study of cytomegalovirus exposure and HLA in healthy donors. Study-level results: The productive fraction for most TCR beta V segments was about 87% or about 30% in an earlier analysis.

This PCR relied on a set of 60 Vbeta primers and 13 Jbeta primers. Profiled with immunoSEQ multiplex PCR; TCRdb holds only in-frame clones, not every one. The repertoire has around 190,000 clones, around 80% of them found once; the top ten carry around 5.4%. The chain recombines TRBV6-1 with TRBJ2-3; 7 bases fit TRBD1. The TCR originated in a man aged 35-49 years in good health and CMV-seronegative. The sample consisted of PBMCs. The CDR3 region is CASSAREDRTSTDTQYF. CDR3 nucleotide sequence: TGTGCCAGCAGTGCAAGAGAGGACAGGACAAGCACAGATACGCAGTATTTT.